This T cell receptor beta chain derives from a study of PD-L1 blockade in urothelial cancer. Stated time point: pretreatment peripheral blood. Produced via immunoSEQ multiplex PCR; TCRdb's table is partial and in-frame only. The table lists over 35,000 clones, around four fifths of them singletons, with around 15% in the top ten. CDR3 size: 16 residues. From germline, CDR1 is SGDLS and CDR2 YYNGEE. Trimming left V 3 bases short and J 6 bases short, with 19 bases between. Source: PBMCs, taken around atezolizumab (anti-PD-L1) treatment. The TCR originated in a man older than 75 with urothelial cancer. The chain has TRBV9 and TRBJ2-1; possible D gene TRBD1, 6 bases. The DNA of the CDR3 is TGTGCCAGCAGCGCGGACAGTCCCCGCATCCCCAATGAGCAGTTCTTC. This codes for CASSADSPRIPNEQFF.